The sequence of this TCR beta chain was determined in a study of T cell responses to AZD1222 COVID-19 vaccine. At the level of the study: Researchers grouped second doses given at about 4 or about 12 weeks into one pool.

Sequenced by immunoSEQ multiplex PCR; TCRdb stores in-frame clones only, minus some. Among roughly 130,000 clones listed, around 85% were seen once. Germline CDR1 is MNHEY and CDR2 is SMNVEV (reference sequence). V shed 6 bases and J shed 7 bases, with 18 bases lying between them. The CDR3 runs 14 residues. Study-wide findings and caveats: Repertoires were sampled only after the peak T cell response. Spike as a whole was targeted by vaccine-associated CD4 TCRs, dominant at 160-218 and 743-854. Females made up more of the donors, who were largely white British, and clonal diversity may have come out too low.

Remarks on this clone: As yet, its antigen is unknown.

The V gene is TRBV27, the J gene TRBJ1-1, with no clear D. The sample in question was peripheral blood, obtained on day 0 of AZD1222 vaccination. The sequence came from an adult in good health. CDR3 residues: CASRGVLTQYEAFF. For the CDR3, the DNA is TGTGCCAGCAGGGGAGTACTCACACAATATGAAGCTTTCTTT.